This record looks at one T cell receptor (beta chain) sequence and its context. Blood sampling was done at baseline, cycle 4 day 1, and cycle 7 day 1. The sample originates from a study of OX40 agonist ivuxolimab in advanced cancers. Measured with immunoSEQ multiplex PCR; TCRdb has only the in-frame clones, and not every one. The data show 80,000 to 95,000 clones, 91% seen once. CDR1 and CDR2 (germline): MNHEY, SMNVEV (reference sequence). The CDR3 has 14 amino acids. V shed 6 bases and J 5 bases; nucleotides not matched to a gene: 7. This TCR was recovered from an adult with an advanced solid tumor such as melanoma, head and neck, liver or kidney cancer. The rearrangement uses TRBV27 and TRBJ1-2; 9 positions match TRBD1. The specimen comprised CD4+ or CD8+ T cells sorted from blood, sampled in a trial of the OX40 agonist ivuxolimab. The CDR3 region is CASRETGGGYGYTF. In nucleotides, the CDR3 is TGTGCCAGCAGAGAGACAGGGGGAGGGTATGGCTACACCTTC.